These T cell receptor beta chains were read from a single sample in a study of early T cells in non-severe SARS-CoV-2 infection. TCRdb recomputed calls from the 5' RACE reads with MiXCR, one row per CDR3 protein. Of about 52,000 distinct CDR3 sequences listed, around 10% are singletons. Sequencing used whole blood. These receptors came from an adult who was a healthcare worker with PCR-confirmed SARS-CoV-2 infection or an uninfected control (not recorded which). Both conserved end residues are part of each CDR3. A D gene is named only where the DNA matches it firmly. A row's size may be missing; if present it is once, few, many or a size class.

v_call,j_call,d_call,clone_size,cdr3_nt,cdr3_aa
TRBV5-1,TRBJ2-1,TRBD2,-,TGCGCCAGCAGCTTGGCTCCTAGCGGGGGGGCCCAGAATGAGCAGTTCTTC,CASSLAPSGGAQNEQFF
TRBV14,TRBJ2-3,TRBD1,many,TGTGCCAGCAGCCAAGCGGTAGGGGGACAGCGCACAGATACGCAGTATTTT,CASSQAVGGQRTDTQYF
TRBV11-2,TRBJ1-1,-,few,TGTGCCAGCAGCTTACTCCAGGGTAATGGAGCTTTCTTT,CASSLLQGNGAFF
TRBV12-5,TRBJ2-4,TRBD1,-,TGTGCTAGTGGTTTGGGACAGGGAAACATTCAGTACTTC,CASGLGQGNIQYF
TRBV6-5,TRBJ1-2,TRBD1,few,TGTGCCAGCAGTCCGGGACAGGGGACGCGGGGCTACACCTTC,CASSPGQGTRGYTF
TRBV18,TRBJ2-3,-,-,TGTGCCAGCTCACGCATCAGCGGCTACACAGATACGCAGTATTTT,CASSRISGYTDTQYF
TRBV5-1,TRBJ2-5,-,-,TGCGCCAGCAGCTCCTTGGCTCGACCTTCTACGGGGGAGACCCAGTACTTC,CASSSLARPSTGETQYF
TRBV19,TRBJ2-7,TRBD1,few,TGTGCCAGTAGCCCTACGACAGGGGTCAGGTACGAGCAGTACTTC,CASSPTTGVRYEQYF
TRBV10-3,TRBJ2-7,TRBD1,-,TGTGCCATCAGTGGCGGACAGGGCTTGAATTACGAGCAGTACTTC,CAISGGQGLNYEQYF
TRBV2,TRBJ1-1,-,many,TGTGCCACCCCCCGCCCGGGACCAAATGAAGCTTTCTTT,CATPRPGPNEAFF
TRBV12-3/TRBV12-4,TRBJ1-2,-,-,TGTGCCAGCAGTCCCCTAGCGGGGAAGGGCTACACCTTC,CASSPLAGKGYTF
TRBV7-8,TRBJ1-1,-,few,TGTGCCAGCAGCAACAGGGCCCCCACTGAAGCTTTCTTT,CASSNRAPTEAFF
TRBV5-1,TRBJ2-5,TRBD2,many,TGCGCCAGTTCGACTAGCGGGGGCGCTGAGACCCAGTACTTC,CASSTSGGAETQYF
TRBV27,TRBJ2-3,-,many,TGTGCCAGCGCCACCCTCATCACAGATACGCAGTATTTT,CASATLITDTQYF
TRBV5-1,TRBJ1-2,-,many,TGCGCCAGCAGCTTGGGGGGAGCCACTAACTATGGCTACACCTTC,CASSLGGATNYGYTF
TRBV27,TRBJ2-7,TRBD2,few,TGTGCCAGCAGTTTAAACGGGAGGGCCTCCTACGAGCAGTACTTC,CASSLNGRASYEQYF
TRBV7-8,TRBJ1-2,-,-,TGTGCCAGCAGTCCAGGGTATGGCTACACCTTC,CASSPGYGYTF